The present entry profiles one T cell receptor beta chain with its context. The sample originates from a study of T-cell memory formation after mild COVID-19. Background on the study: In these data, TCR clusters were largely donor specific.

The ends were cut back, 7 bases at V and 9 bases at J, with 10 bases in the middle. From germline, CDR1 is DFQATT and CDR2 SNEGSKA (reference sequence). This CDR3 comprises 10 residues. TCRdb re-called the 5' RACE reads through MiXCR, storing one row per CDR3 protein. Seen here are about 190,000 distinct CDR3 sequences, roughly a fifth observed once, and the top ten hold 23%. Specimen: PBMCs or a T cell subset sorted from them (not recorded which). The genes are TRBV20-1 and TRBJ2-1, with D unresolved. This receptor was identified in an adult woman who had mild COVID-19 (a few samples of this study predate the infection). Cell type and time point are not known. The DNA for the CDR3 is TGCAGTGGGGCCGTCAGTGAGCAGTTCTTC. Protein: CSGAVSEQFF.